This TCR beta chain was found in a study of PD-1 blockade in mismatch repair-deficient tumors. Findings and limits, study-wide: Tumor-resident clones, often undetectable pretreatment in blood, expanded then contracted after pembrolizumab.

Using immunoSEQ multiplex PCR, the repertoire was profiled, and TCRdb retains in-frame clones only, with some absent. The sample shows about 130,000 clones, about 90% of them seen only once. This clone was seen just once. Its specificity is unknown. PCR or immunohistochemistry showed mismatch repair deficiency in every enrolled patient. The material sequenced was peripheral blood, taken approximately 71 weeks after starting pembrolizumab. The sequence was obtained from an adult with mismatch repair-deficient cancer.

The CDR3 nucleotides read TGCGCCAGCAGCCAAGACTCGGGGACCCAGTACTTC. Translated: CASSQDSGTQYF. This chain links TRBV4-3 with TRBJ2-5; D ambiguous. V lost 0 bases, J lost 7 bases, and 6 bases lay in between. Germline lookup yields CDR1 LGHNA and CDR2 YSLEER. The CDR3 spans 12 residues.